These T cell receptor beta chains were read from a single sample in a study of CD8+CD57+ T cells in acquired aplastic anemia. In TCRdb, the reads were re-called with MiXCR into one record per CDR3 protein. The sample includes 350,000 to 450,000 distinct CDR3 sequences, roughly 64% of them seen just once. Sequenced input: sorted CD4+, CD8+, or CD8+CD57+ T cells (not recorded which) from PBMCs. The receptor set was obtained from a human donor in good health, serving as a control. The CDR3 runs from the conserved cysteine through the conserved F or W. A D gene is named only where the DNA matches it firmly. Rows may omit the clone size; those that give it use once, few, many or a size class.

NA | TRBJ2-5 | many | TRBV7-9 | CASSPVETQYF | TGTGCCAGCAGCCCCGTTGAGACCCAGTACTTC
NA | TRBJ1-5 | NA | TRBV19 | CASSTGPFDQPQHF | TGTGCCAGTAGTACAGGACCGTTTGACCAACCCCAGCATTTT
TRBD2 | TRBJ2-5 | NA | TRBV7-9 | CASSSGLVEETQYF | TGTGCCAGCAGCTCGGGACTAGTAGAAGAGACCCAGTACTTC
NA | TRBJ1-1 | NA | TRBV5-5 | CASNQARGTEAFF | TGTGCCAGCAACCAGGCCCGCGGCACTGAAGCTTTCTTT
NA | TRBJ1-3 | NA | TRBV9 | CASSVSGLVYEQSIYF | TGTGCCAGCAGCGTGTCGGGACTAGTCTACGAGCAGTCCATATATTTT
TRBD1 | TRBJ2-7 | NA | TRBV2 | CASSLQTGGSTYLQYF | TGTGCCAGCAGCCTCCAGACAGGGGGCAGCACCTACCTGCAGTACTTC
TRBD1 | TRBJ1-6 | NA | TRBV19 | CASSAGGIDSPLHF | TGTGCCAGCAGTGCAGGGGGGATAGATTCACCCCTCCACTTT
NA | TRBJ2-3 | few | TRBV29-1 | CSVGGGSTDTQYF | TGCAGCGTTGGTGGAGGGAGCACAGATACGCAGTATTTT
NA | TRBJ2-2 | once | TRBV9 | CASSAGPQGATQQLFF | TGTGCCAGCAGCGCAGGCCCACAGGGAGCGACCCAGCAGCTGTTTTTT
NA | TRBJ1-2 | NA | TRBV12-3/TRBV12-4 | CASSDDNKLYTF | TGTGCCAGCAGTGACGATAATAAACTCTACACCTTC
TRBD1 | TRBJ1-5 | few | TRBV5-5 | CASSLAGQGGQPQHF | TGTGCCAGCAGCTTGGCCGGTCAGGGGGGACAGCCCCAGCATTTT
NA | TRBJ2-1 | NA | TRBV7-8 | CASSLTRRVNEQYFF | TGTGCCAGCAGCTTAACGCGGCGGGTCAACGAGCAGTACTTCTTC
NA | TRBJ2-5 | many | TRBV12-3/TRBV12-4 | CASSLSSGARETQYF | TGTGCCAGCAGTTTAAGCTCAGGGGCTAGGGAGACCCAGTACTTC
TRBD2 | TRBJ2-1 | NA | TRBV7-2 | CASSFPTGGTHQQFF | TGTGCCAGTAGCTTCCCAACGGGGGGGACGCATCAGCAGTTCTTC
NA | TRBJ2-5 | NA | TRBV20-1 | CSARVGRGRETQYF | TGCAGTGCTAGAGTAGGACGAGGTCGGGAGACCCAGTACTTC
NA | TRBJ2-7 | NA | TRBV20-1 | CSAREEEQLSYEQYF | TGCAGTGCTAGAGAGGAAGAGCAGTTAAGCTACGAGCAGTACTTC
TRBD1 | TRBJ2-7 | NA | TRBV20-1 | CSVRQGVYAQYF | TGCAGCGTTAGACAGGGGGTCTACGCGCAGTACTTC
NA | TRBJ1-3 | once | TRBV20-1 | CSAYGPLSGNTIYF | TGCAGTGCTTATGGACCGCTCTCTGGAAACACCATATATTTT
TRBD2 | TRBJ2-6 | many | TRBV7-9 | CASSPWGGAGVSSGANVLTF | TGTGCCAGCAGCCCATGGGGAGGAGCGGGGGTTAGCTCTGGGGCCAACGTCCTGACTTTC
NA | TRBJ1-1 | NA | TRBV7-2 | CASSSKDDTEASF | TGTGCCAGCAGCTCCAAAGACGACACTGAAGCTTCCTTT
TRBD1 | TRBJ1-6 | NA | TRBV10-3 | CAISSDREGRSPLHF | TGTGCCATCAGTAGTGACAGGGAGGGACGGTCACCCCTCCACTTT
TRBD1 | TRBJ2-1 | NA | TRBV12-3/TRBV12-4 | CASSRDSYNEQFF | TGTGCCAGCAGCCGGGACAGCTACAATGAGCAGTTCTTC
NA | TRBJ1-6 | NA | TRBV7-8 | CASSLAEVGEQYF | TGTGCCAGCAGCTTAGCAGAGGTTGGTGAGCAGTACTTT
NA | TRBJ1-3 | NA | TRBV9 | CASSVEAQRGNTIYF | TGTGCCAGCAGCGTAGAGGCCCAGAGAGGAAACACCATATATTTT
NA | TRBJ1-4 | NA | TRBV7-2 | CASSLGEGYYGYTKLFF | TGTGCCAGCAGCTTAGGCGAGGGGTACTATGGCTACACCAAACTGTTTTTT
NA | TRBJ1-2 | NA | TRBV9 | CASSFVRETYGYTF | TGTGCCAGCAGCTTTGTGAGGGAGACCTATGGCTACACCTTC
NA | TRBJ2-1 | NA | TRBV5-4 | CASSEEAVNEQFF | TGTGCCAGCAGCGAGGAGGCAGTGAATGAGCAGTTCTTC
TRBD2 | TRBJ2-7 | many | TRBV3-1 | CASTTISGGPPYEQYF | TGTGCCAGCACCACGATTAGCGGGGGACCGCCCTACGAGCAGTACTTC
NA | TRBJ2-7 | NA | TRBV7-2 | CASSSSGRAGEQYF | TGTGCCAGCAGCTCCAGCGGCCGGGCGGGAGAGCAGTACTTC
NA | TRBJ1-2 | NA | TRBV7-3 | CASNPDRGGHYEQF | TGTGCCAGCAACCCGGACCGGGGGGGGCATTACGAGCAGTTC
NA | TRBJ1-2 | many | TRBV27 | CASRRLDSIYGYTF | TGTGCCAGCAGAAGATTGGACAGCATCTATGGCTACACCTTC
NA | TRBJ2-7 | NA | TRBV7-8 | CASSPEQGYEQYFF | NA
NA | TRBJ2-1 | once | TRBV7-3 | CASILGLNYNEQFF | TGTGCCAGCATATTGGGGCTAAACTACAATGAGCAGTTCTTC
TRBD2 | TRBJ2-3 | NA | TRBV5-1 | CASSISGGASTDTQYF | TGCGCCAGCAGCATCAGCGGGGGGGCGAGCACAGATACGCAGTATTTT
NA | TRBJ2-5 | many | TRBV29-1 | CSAEGGGGETQYF | TGCAGCGCGGAAGGGGGGGGCGGGGAGACCCAGTACTTC
NA | TRBJ1-1 | NA | TRBV9 | CASSVTRNTDAVAFF | TGTGCCAGCAGCGTAACGAGGAACACGGACGCTGTCGCTTTCTTT
NA | TRBJ2-2 | once | TRBV12-3/TRBV12-4 | CASTKIDGELFF | TGTGCCAGCACCAAAATTGACGGGGAGCTGTTTTTT
NA | TRBJ2-7 | many | TRBV6-1 | CASSGGGYEQYF | TGTGCCAGCAGTGGAGGAGGCTACGAGCAGTACTTC
TRBD2 | TRBJ2-1 | NA | TRBV7-3 | CASSLAGPSYEQFF | TGCGCCAGCAGCTTAGCGGGGCCGTCCTACGAGCAGTTCTTC
NA | TRBJ1-5 | many | TRBV4-2 | CASSQADSNQPQHF | TGTGCCAGCAGCCAAGCCGATAGCAATCAGCCCCAGCATTTT
NA | TRBJ2-5 | NA | TRBV7-3 | CASSLLRGREQFFYF | TGTGCCAGCAGCCTATTACGGGGTAGGGAGCAGTTCTTCTACTTC
NA | TRBJ1-4 | NA | TRBV5-1 | CASSLQGMGEKLFF | TGCGCCAGCAGCTTGCAGGGGATGGGCGAAAAACTGTTTTTT
TRBD1 | TRBJ2-7 | NA | TRBV11-2 | CASSPPQGQYEQYF | TGTGCCAGCAGCCCACCACAGGGACAGTACGAGCAGTACTTC
NA | TRBJ1-2 | NA | TRBV2 | CASSDGYGYTF | TGTGCCAGCAGTGACGGGTATGGCTACACCTTC
NA | TRBJ2-7 | NA | TRBV7-2 | CASSWAGSTDTQYF | TGTGCCAGCAGCTGGGCAGGGAGCACAGATACGCAGTACTTC
NA | TRBJ2-3 | NA | TRBV20-1 | CSAWDGYAYTQYF | TGCAGTGCTTGGGACGGCTATGCCTACACGCAGTATTTT
NA | TRBJ1-1 | NA | TRBV20-1 | CSASGRRGPNTKAFF | TGCAGTGCTAGCGGACGTCGGGGCCCGAACACAAAAGCTTTCTTT
TRBD1 | TRBJ1-2 | NA | TRBV7-9 | CASSPQGLGYTF | TGTGCCAGCAGCCCACAGGGGCTAGGCTACACCTTC
TRBD2 | TRBJ2-3 | NA | TRBV20-1 | CSARSRLAEDF | TGCAGTGCTAGATCTCGACTAGCGGAGGATTTT
NA | TRBJ2-3 | NA | TRBV18 | CASHSLSSTDTQYF | TGTGCCAGCCACAGCTTATCTAGCACAGATACGCAGTATTTT
NA | TRBJ2-1 | NA | TRBV24-1 | CATSDLMRGRLSPGRCF | TGTGCCACCAGTGATTTGATGCGGGGAAGGCTGTCACCTGGGCGCTGCTTT
TRBD1 | TRBJ1-3 | NA | TRBV24-1 | CATSDNGQGGNTIYF | TGTGCCACCAGTGATAATGGACAGGGTGGAAACACCATATATTTT
TRBD2 | TRBJ2-2 | NA | TRBV6-5 | CASSYPGGTNTGELFF | TGTGCCAGCAGTTATCCGGGAGGGACAAACACCGGGGAGCTGTTTTTT
NA | TRBJ2-7 | once | TRBV12-3/TRBV12-4 | CASRTGGPSREQYF | TGTGCCAGCAGGACTGGGGGGCCTAGTCGCGAGCAGTACTTC
NA | TRBJ2-5 | once | TRBV24-1 | CATSGNRDQDTQYF | TGTGCCACCAGTGGGAACAGGGACCAAGATACCCAGTACTTC